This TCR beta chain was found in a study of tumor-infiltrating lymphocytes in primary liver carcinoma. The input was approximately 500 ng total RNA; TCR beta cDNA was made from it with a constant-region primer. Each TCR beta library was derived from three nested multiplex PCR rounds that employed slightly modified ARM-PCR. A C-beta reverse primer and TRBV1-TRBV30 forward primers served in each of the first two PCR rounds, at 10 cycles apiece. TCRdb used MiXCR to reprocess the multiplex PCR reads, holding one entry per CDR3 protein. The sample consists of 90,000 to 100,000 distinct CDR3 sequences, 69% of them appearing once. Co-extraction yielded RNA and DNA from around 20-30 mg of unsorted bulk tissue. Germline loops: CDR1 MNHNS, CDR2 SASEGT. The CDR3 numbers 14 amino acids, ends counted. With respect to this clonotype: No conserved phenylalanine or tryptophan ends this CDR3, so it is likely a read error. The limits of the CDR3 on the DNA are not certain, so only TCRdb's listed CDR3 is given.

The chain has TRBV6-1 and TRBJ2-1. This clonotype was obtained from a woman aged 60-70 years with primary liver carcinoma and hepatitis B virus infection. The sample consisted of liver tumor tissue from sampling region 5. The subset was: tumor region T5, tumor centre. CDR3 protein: CASSRLGSPNEQSL.